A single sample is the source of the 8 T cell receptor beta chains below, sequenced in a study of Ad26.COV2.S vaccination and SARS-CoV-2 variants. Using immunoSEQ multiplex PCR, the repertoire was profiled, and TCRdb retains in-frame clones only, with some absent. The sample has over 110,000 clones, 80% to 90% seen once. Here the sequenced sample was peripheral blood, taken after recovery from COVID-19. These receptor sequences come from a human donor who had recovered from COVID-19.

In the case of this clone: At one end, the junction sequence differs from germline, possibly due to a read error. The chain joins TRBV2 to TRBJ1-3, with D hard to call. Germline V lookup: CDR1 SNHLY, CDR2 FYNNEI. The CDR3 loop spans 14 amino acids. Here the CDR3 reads CASSEVASGNTIYF. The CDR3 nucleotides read TGTGCCAGCAGCGAAGTAGCTTCTGGAAACACCATATATTTT.

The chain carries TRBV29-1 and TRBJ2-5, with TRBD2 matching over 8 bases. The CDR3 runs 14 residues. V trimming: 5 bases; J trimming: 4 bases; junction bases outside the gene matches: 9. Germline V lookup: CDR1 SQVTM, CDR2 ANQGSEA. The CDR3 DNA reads TGCAGCGTTCGGACGGGGGGGCTCGGAGAGACCCAGTACTTC. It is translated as CSVRTGGLGETQYF. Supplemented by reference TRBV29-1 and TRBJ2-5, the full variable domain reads SAVISQKPSRDICQRGTSLTIQCQVDSQVTMMFWYRQQPGQSLTLIATANQGSEATYESGFVIDKFPISRPNLTFSTLTVSNMSPEDSSIYLCSVRTGGLGETQYFGPGTRLLVL.

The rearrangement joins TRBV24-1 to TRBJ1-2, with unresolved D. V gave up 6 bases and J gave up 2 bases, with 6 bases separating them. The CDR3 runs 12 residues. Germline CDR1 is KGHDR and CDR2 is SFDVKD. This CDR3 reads CATSRGNYGYTF. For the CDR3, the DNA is TGTGCCACCAGTCGAGGGAACTATGGCTACACCTTC.

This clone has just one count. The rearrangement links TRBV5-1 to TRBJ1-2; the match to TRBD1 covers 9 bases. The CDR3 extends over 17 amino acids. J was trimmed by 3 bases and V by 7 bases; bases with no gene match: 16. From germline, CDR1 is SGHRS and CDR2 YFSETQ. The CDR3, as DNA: TGCGCCAGCGGGGGCCGGGACAGGGTGGGTCCTGACTATGGCTACACCTTC. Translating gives CASGGRDRVGPDYGYTF.

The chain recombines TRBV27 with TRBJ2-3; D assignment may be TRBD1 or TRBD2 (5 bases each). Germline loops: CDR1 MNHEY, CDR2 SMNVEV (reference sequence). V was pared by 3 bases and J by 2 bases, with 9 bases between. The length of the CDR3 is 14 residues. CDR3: CASSFGAYTDTQYF. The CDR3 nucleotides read TGTGCCAGCAGTTTCGGGGCGTACACAGATACGCAGTATTTT.

The CDR3, as DNA: TGTGCCAGCAGCCCGACAGGGGTCCGCACCGGGGAGCTGTTTTTT. This gives the protein CASSPTGVRTGELFF. The chain carries TRBV5-4 and TRBJ2-2; 8 bases align to TRBD1. CDR1 is SGHNT, CDR2 YYREEE, per germline (reference sequence). This CDR3 region has 15 residues. V trimming: 4 bases; J trimming: 4 bases; junction bases outside the gene matches: 6. Filled out from reference TRBV5-4 and TRBJ2-2, the complete variable domain reads ETGVTQSPTHLIKTRGQQVTLRCSSQSGHNTVSWYQQALGQGPQFIFQYYREEENGRGNFPPRFSGLQFPNYSSELNVNALELDDSALYLCASSPTGVRTGELFFGEGSRLTVL.

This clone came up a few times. CDR3: CASSFWVGGYTF. The DNA for the CDR3 is TGTGCCAGCAGCTTCTGGGTCGGAGGCTACACCTTC. The rearrangement joins TRBV7-2 to TRBJ1-2; the D is unclear. Germline CDR1 is SGHTA and CDR2 is FQGNSA. CDR3 length: 12 amino acids. The V end lost 3 bases, the J end lost 8 bases, and 10 bases lay between the germline ends.

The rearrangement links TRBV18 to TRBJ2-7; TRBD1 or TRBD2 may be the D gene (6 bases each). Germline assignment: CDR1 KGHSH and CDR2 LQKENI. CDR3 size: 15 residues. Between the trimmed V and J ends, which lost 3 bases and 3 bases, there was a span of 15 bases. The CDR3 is CASSPGEGGGYEQYF. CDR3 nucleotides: TGTGCCAGCTCACCGGGAGAGGGGGGTGGCTACGAGCAGTACTTC.